This T cell receptor beta chain was sequenced during a study of blood T cell repertoires in COVID-19. Study context: Samples representing acute and convalescent COVID-19 were sourced from the United States, Italy and Spain. PBMCs, B-cell-depleted T cells, or T cells provided the cDNA or gDNA that made up the material.

Per the study methods: Reference gene primers were amplified, and this amplification served to estimate nucleated cell counts. The table came from immunoSEQ multiplex PCR; TCRdb's copy has only in-frame clones and leaves some out. That table furnishes V, J and clone size, whereas the DNA furnished D and trimming. The table includes about 160,000 clones, approximately 80% detected once. The germline V gene has CDR1 LNHDA and CDR2 SQIVND (reference sequence). CDR3 length: 17 residues. Losses at the gene ends were 5 bases for V and 0 bases for J; bases not matched to a gene: 9. This chain uses TRBV19 with TRBJ1-3, with 8 bases fitting TRBD1. The clonotype comes from a woman older than 75 with active or convalescent COVID-19. Source material: peripheral blood. Here the CDR3 reads CASSGNRGTVSGNTIYF. The CDR3 DNA reads TGTGCCAGTAGTGGAAACAGGGGGACGGTCTCTGGAAACACCATATATTTT.